This TCR beta chain appears in the sequencing data of a study of cytomegalovirus exposure and HLA in healthy donors. Only a few counts were recorded for this clone. Within the sample, other DNA sequences also encode this same CDR3. The PCR ran on 60 Vbeta and 13 Jbeta primers. Generated by immunoSEQ multiplex PCR, the TCRdb table keeps only in-frame clones and is missing some. The profile shows under 250,000 clones, approximately 78% of them singletons. This TCR was sampled from a boy between 10 and 17 years old in good health and CMV-seronegative. Sequences were obtained from PBMCs.

The CDR3 DNA is TGTGCCTGGAGTACGGGGGGTGGCTACACCTTC. It encodes CAWSTGGGYTF. The chain joins TRBV30 to TRBJ1-2; D is possibly TRBD1 (5 bases). Trimming stripped 2 bases from V and 7 bases from J, with 8 bases between. The CDR3 loop spans 11 amino acids. CDR1 is GTSNPN, CDR2 SVGIG, per germline (reference sequence).